This entry describes one T cell receptor beta chain. The antigen is unknown. This record belongs to a study of monozygotic twins with cystic fibrosis. Assay: immunoSEQ multiplex PCR; the TCRdb copy retains only in-frame clones and omits some. Of about 23,000 clones in the sample, around 98% are singletons; the top ten hold 0.12% to 0.15%. Overall study findings and caveats: Clonality was generally low (median about 0.0095), higher in the most severe patients. Co-twins had the most similar V usage for 13 of 16 pairs, J for 8.

CDR1 and CDR2 from the germline V gene are MGHDK and SYGVNS. CDR3 size: 16 residues. The ends were cut back, 1 base at V and 7 bases at J, with 17 bases in the middle. The TCR sequence derives from a girl between 10 and 17 years old with cystic fibrosis. The sample comprised blood. This sequence joins TRBV25-1 and TRBJ2-1; D possibly corresponds to TRBD1 (6 bases). CDR3 in amino acids: CASSESILGQGNEQFF. The CDR3 DNA follows: TGTGCCAGCAGTGAATCTATATTGGGACAAGGTAATGAGCAGTTCTTC.